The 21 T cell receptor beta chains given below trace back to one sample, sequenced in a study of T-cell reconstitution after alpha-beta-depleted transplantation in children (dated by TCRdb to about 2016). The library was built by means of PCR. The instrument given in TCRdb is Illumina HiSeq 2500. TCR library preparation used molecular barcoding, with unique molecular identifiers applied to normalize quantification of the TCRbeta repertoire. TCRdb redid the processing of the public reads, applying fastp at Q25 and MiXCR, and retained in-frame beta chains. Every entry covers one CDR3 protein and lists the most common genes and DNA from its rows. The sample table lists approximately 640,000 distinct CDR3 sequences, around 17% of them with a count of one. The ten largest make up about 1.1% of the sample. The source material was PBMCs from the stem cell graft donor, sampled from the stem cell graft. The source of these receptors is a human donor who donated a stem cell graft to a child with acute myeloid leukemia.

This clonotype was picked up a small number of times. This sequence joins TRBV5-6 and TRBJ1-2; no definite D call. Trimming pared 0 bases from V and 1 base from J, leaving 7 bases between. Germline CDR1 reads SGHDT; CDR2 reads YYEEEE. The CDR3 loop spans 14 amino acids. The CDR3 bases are TGTGCCAGCAGCTTGGCCCGATATAACTATGGCTACACCTTC. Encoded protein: CASSLARYNYGYTF.

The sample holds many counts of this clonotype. The CDR3 nucleotides read TGCAGTGCTAGGGGACGACAGGGGGACACTGAAGCTTTCTTT. As protein: CSARGRQGDTEAFF. The chain links TRBV20-1 to TRBJ1-1; 9 nucleotides line up with TRBD1. The germline V gene encodes CDR1 DFQATT and CDR2 SNEGSKA (reference sequence). CDR3 length: 14 amino acids. V dropped 3 bases and J dropped 3; count of bases not matched to a gene: 5.

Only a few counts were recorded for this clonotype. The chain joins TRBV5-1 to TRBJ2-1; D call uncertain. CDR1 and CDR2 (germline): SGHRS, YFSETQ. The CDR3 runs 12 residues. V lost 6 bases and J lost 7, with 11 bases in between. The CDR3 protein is CASTGAGNEQFF. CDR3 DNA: TGCGCCAGCACCGGCGCCGGGAATGAGCAGTTCTTC.

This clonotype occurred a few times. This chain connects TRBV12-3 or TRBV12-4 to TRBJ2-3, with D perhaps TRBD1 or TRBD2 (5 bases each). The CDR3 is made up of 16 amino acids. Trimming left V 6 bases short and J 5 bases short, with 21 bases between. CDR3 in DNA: TGTGCCAGCAGCCCAGGTCCGGGGCGCGTGCGAGATACGCAGTATTTT. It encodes CASSPGPGRVRDTQYF.

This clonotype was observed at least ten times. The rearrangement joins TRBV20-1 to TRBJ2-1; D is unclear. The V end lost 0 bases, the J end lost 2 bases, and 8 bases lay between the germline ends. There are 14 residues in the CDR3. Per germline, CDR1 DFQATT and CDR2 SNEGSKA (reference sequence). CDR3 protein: CSARETGPYNEQFF. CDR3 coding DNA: TGCAGTGCTAGAGAGACGGGTCCCTACAATGAGCAGTTCTTC.

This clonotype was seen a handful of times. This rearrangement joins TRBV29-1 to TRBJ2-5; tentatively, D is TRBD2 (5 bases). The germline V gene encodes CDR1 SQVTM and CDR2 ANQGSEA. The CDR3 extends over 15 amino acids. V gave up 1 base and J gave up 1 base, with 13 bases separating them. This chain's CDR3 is CSVEGDYQSQETQYF. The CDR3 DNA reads TGCAGCGTTGAAGGTGACTACCAATCCCAAGAGACCCAGTACTTC.

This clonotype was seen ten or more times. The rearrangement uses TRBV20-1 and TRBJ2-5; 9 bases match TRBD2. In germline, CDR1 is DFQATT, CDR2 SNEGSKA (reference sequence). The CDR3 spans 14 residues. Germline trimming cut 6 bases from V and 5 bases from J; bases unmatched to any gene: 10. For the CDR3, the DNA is TGCAGTGCCGGCCGCGGGGGGGCCCAGGAGACCCAGTACTTC. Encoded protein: CSAGRGGAQETQYF.

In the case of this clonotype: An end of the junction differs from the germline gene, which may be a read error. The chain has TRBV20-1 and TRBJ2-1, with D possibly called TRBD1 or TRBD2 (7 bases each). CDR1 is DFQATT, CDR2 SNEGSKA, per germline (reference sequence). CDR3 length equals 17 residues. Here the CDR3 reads CCALSQGGPGSFNEQFF. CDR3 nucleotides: TGCTGTGCTCTAAGTCAGGGGGGGCCCGGGAGTTTCAATGAGCAGTTCTTC.

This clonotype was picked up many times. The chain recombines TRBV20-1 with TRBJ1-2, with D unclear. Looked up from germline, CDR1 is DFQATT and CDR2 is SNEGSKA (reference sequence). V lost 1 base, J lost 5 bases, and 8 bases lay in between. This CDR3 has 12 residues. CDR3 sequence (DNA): TGCAGTGCTAGAGGTGGGAAGTATGGCTACACCTTC. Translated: CSARGGKYGYTF.

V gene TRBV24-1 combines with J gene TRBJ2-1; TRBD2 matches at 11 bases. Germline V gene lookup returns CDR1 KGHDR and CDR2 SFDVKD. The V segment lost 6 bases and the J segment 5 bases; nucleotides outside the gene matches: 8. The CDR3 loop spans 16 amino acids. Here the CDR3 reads CATSRHGSGGDNEQFF. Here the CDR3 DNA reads TGTGCCACCAGTCGACACGGTAGCGGGGGGGACAATGAGCAGTTCTTC.

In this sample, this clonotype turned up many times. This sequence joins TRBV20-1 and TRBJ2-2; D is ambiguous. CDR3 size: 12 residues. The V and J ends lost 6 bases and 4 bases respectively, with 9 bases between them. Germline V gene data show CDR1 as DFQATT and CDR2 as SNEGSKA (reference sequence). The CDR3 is CSAIAATGELFF. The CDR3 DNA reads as TGCAGTGCGATAGCAGCCACCGGGGAGCTGTTTTTT.

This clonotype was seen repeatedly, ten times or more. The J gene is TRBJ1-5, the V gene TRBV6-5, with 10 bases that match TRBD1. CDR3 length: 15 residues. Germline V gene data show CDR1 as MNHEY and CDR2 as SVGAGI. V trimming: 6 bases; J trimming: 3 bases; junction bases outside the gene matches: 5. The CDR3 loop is CASSSGTGVNQPQHF. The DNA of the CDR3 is TGTGCCAGCAGCTCCGGGACAGGGGTCAATCAGCCCCAGCATTTT.

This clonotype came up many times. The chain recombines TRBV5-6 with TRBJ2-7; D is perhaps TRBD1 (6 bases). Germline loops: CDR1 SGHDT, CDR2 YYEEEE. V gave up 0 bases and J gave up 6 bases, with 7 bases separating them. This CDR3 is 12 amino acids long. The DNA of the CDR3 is TGTGCCAGCAGCTTGGTAGGGGGCGAGCAGTACGTC. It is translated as CASSLVGGEQYV.

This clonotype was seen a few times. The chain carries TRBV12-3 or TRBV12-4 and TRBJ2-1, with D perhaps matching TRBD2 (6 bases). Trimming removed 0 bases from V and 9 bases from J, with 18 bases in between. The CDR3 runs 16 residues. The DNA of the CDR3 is TGTGCCAGCAGTTTAGCGCTCTTTGGAGGGGCAAGTGAGCAGTTCTTC. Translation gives CASSLALFGGASEQFF.

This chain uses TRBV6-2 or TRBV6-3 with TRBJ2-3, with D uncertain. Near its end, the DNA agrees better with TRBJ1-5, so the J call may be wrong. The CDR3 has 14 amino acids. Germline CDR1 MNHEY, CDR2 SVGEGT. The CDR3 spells CASLGSGFTDTQHF. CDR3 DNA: TGTGCCAGCCTTGGGAGCGGTTTCACAGATACGCAGCATTTT.

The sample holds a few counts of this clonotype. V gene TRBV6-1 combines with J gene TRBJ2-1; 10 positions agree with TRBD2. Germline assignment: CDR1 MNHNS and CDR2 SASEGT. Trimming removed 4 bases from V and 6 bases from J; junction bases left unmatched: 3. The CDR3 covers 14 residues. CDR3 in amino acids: CASSGRLAGNEQFF. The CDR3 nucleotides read TGTGCCAGCAGTGGCCGACTAGCGGGCAATGAGCAGTTCTTC.

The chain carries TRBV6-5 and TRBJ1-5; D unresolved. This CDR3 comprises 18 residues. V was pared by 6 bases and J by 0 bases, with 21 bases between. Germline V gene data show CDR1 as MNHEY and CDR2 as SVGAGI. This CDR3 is CASSKTGPLGYSNQPQHF. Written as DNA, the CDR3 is TGTGCCAGCAGCAAAACCGGACCTTTGGGTTATAGCAATCAGCCCCAGCATTTT.

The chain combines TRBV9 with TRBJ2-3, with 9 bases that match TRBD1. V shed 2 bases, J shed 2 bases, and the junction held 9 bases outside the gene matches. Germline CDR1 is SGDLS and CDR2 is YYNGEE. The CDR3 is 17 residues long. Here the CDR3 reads CASSVHTGGSFTDTQYF. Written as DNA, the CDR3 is TGTGCCAGCAGCGTTCACACAGGGGGCTCCTTCACAGATACGCAGTATTTT. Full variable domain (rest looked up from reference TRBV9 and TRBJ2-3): DSGVTQTPKHLITATGQRVTLRCSPRSGDLSVYWYQQSLDQGLQFLIQYYNGEERAKGNILERFSAQQFPDLHSELNLSSLELGDSALYFCASSVHTGGSFTDTQYFGPGTRLTVL.

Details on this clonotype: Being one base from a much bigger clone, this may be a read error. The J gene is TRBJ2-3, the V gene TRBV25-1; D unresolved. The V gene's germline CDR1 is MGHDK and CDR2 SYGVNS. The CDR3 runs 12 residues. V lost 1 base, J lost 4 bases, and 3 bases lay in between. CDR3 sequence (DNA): TGTGCCAGCAGTGAATGGGCAGATACGCAGTATTTT. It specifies CASSEWADTQYF. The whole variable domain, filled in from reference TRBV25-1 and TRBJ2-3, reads EADIYQTPRYLVIGTGKKITLECSQTMGHDKMYWYQQDPGMELHLIHYSYGVNSTEKGDLSSESTVSRIRTEHFPLTLESARPSHTSQYLCASSEWADTQYFGPGTRLTVL.

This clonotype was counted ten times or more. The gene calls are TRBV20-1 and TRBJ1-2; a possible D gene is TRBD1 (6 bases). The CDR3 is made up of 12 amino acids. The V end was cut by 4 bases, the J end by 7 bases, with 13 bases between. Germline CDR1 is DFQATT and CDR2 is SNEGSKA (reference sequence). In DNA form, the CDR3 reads TGCAGTGCTATTACAGGGTTTGGTGGCTACACCTTC. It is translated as CSAITGFGGYTF.

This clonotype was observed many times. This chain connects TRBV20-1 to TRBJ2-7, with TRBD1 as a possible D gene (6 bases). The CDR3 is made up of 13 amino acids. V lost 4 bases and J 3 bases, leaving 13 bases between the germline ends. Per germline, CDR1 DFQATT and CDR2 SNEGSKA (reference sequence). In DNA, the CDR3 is TGCAGTGCTAAACAGGGTTTGGACTACGAGCAGTACTTC. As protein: CSAKQGLDYEQYF.